The T cell receptor beta chain described here comes from a study of regulatory T cells in long-lasting Graves disease (dated by TCRdb to about 2021). With regard to the full study: Antithyroid drugs had been taken for less than 3 months by newly diagnosed Graves' disease patients. The study was registered as a clinical trial and conducted in China. A total of roughly 35 samples were covered by TCR sequencing, comprising around 13 persistent and 20 or so newly diagnosed Graves' disease patients. Patients with persistent Graves' disease were compared with patients with newly diagnosed Graves' disease using TCR sequencing and RNA sequencing of peripheral blood. Overall study outcomes, separate from this receptor: Only peripheral blood was studied, because thyroid tissue, the primary lesion, was inaccessible. Compared with newly diagnosed patients, persistent Graves' disease patients had lower TCR Shannon entropy and fewer highly expanded clones, which suggests clonal expansion. Only the TCR beta chain was sequenced and analyzed. Preferential use of TRBV28, TRBJ1-2 and TRBJ2-5 was observed in persistent disease, whereas TRBV20-1 and TRBJ2-1 were favored in newly diagnosed disease. A larger number of public clonotypes was shared among persistent patients (around 2,500) than among newly diagnosed patients (about 990). The authors noted that the small sample size was a limitation that may lower accuracy.

The sample's time point label, in plain terms: newly diagnosed GD, antithyroid drugs for less than 3 months. For both TCR sequencing and RNA sequencing, RNA was extracted from PBMCs using TRIzol. The diagnosis of Graves' disease followed American Thyroid Association guidelines. Patients were recruited from an endocrinology department in Xi'an, China. From each patient, about 9.7 milliliters of peripheral blood was collected into an EDTA anticoagulant tube. PBMCs were isolated by Ficoll Paque Plus density gradient separation without further T cell sorting. An Agilent 2100 Bioanalyzer and agarose gel were used to check RNA quality, while a NanoDrop 2000 measured RNA concentration. Looking up the germline V gene (reference sequence) yields CDR1 LGHDT and CDR2 YNNKEL. The CDR3 measures 12 amino acids from cysteine to phenylalanine. The DNA shown is the 36-base CDR3, in frame from base 1. The trim is 4 bases for V and 8 bases for J, with a gap of 11 bases between the germline ends.

The sample holds many counts of this clonotype. Its antigen is currently not known. No quality values exist for individual bases; no much larger clone is one base distant. Library creation used multiplex PCR. Sequencing was carried out with an Illumina HiSeq 4000. To build TCR beta libraries, CDR3 regions were amplified by Arm-PCR using iRepertoire HTBI primers. Before sequencing, the PCR products went through gel purification. The authors' analysis ran thus. A total of around 66 TRBV and approximately 13 TRBJ segments were identified across samples and were used for gene usage analysis of CDR3 amino acid clonotypes. Filtered high-quality paired reads were merged into contigs using COPE and FqMerger. Contigs were aligned with BLAST to IMGT TRBV, TRBD and TRBJ reference genes, and CDR3 was defined per IMGT. Any clonotype with a frequency above 0.1% was classified as a highly expanded clone. Shannon entropy served as the measure of repertoire diversity, while the Gini coefficient captured V-J evenness. A clonotype found in more than one individual was treated as public. TCRdb reanalyzed the raw reads on its own, using fastp at Q25 for trimming and MiXCR for clone calling, and kept in-frame beta chains. Every distinct CDR3 protein forms one entry, paired with its most common genes and DNA. The V and J calls and clone size are TCRdb's, not the authors'. The sample yields around 480,000 distinct CDR3 sequences; around 15% were counted once. Roughly an eighth of the sample lies in the top ten.

This same sample was also part of a study on T cells in Graves' hyperthyroidism and ophthalmopathy. As that second paper reports: Stable Graves' hyperthyroidism was defined as the absence of progression to ophthalmopathy over 18 months of follow-up. The hyperthyroidism patients were between 18 and 65 years old and newly diagnosed, with a disease duration of less than 2 months. The study excluded patients with uncontrolled infections, other autoimmune diseases, pregnancy or lactation. Diagnoses relied on clinical symptoms, serum thyroxine and TRAb, thyroid ultrasound and orbital computed tomography. The first round of RT-PCR for the TCR CDR3 was performed with the HTBI primer set and the Qiagen OneStep RT-PCR kit. Most expanded thyroid clonotypes (frequency above 0.001) were also detected in blood, suggesting blood repertoires may reflect thyroid immune responses. In cross-validation, a model built on a 13 V-J signature told ophthalmopathy apart from stable hyperthyroidism with over 85% sensitivity and around 83% specificity, and in testing the same model reached 80%/75%. In validation, the model predicted progression to ophthalmopathy with just under 71% sensitivity and about 72% specificity, a median of roughly seven months before onset. To identify TCR V-J signatures that set the groups apart, the researchers used a discovery cohort of 100 patients, made up of around 42 with Graves' ophthalmopathy and some 60 with stable Graves' hyperthyroidism. Whether ophthalmopathy could be predicted prospectively was tested in an independent validation cohort made up of under 20 hyperthyroidism patients plus 17 patients who later progressed to ophthalmopathy. The approximately 100 discovery patients were divided at random into training and test sets in a 7:3 ratio. Thyroid tissue and blood T-cell repertoires from roughly 6 Graves' hyperthyroidism patients were also compared in the study. Following sampling, methimazole starting at 30 mg daily was given to hyperthyroidism patients, and high-dose intravenous methylprednisolone was given to ophthalmopathy patients. A second multiplex PCR round built the libraries, followed by size selection and purification. The libraries were sequenced on an Illumina HiSeq2000 using paired-end 100 bp reads. SOAPnuke was used to process the raw data, removing reads that contained adapters or uncalled bases, had a mean Phred below 15, or lacked an exact match to the constant primer or identifier. COPE v1.2.5 was used to merge high-quality paired reads, and clonotypes were defined as unique nucleotide sequences. Clonotypes were aligned to IMGT TRBV, TRBD and TRBJ reference segments using MiTCR v1.1. The analysis was restricted to V-J combinations with a frequency above 0.0001, which together covered about 99% of the repertoires. A TCS score was defined as the ratio of F50 (clonal expansion) to E x V (chaos), with BLOSUM62-based TCRdist applied between CDR3 peptides within each V-J. Welch's t-statistics and random forest reduced roughly 500 V-J features to under 15, which were used in a naive Bayes classifier (R e1071). Sample size was not statistically predetermined, and blinding of investigators to group allocation was not performed. According to the paper, TCR Vbeta CDR3 sequencing was carried out on 135 peripheral blood samples, which came from some 41 ophthalmopathy, 80 or so hyperthyroidism and roughly 17 progressor patients.

This clonotype originated in a man between 40 and 49 years old with Graves disease. Donor details come from another sample of the same person, matched by shared clones. The sample in question was peripheral blood mononuclear cells (PBMCs), obtained at new diagnosis, from a patient treated with antithyroid drugs. The chain joins TRBV3-1 to TRBJ1-1; the D gene cannot be named for sure. The CDR3 in this case is CASSRGPREAFF. Read as DNA, the sequence is TGTGCCAGCAGCCGCGGTCCTCGGGAAGCTTTCTTT.